These T cell receptor beta chains were read from a single sample in a study of cytomegalovirus exposure and HLA in healthy donors. Sequencing used immunoSEQ multiplex PCR; TCRdb keeps in-frame clones, though not all of them. The top ten clones hold 6.5% to 7.5% of a sample with fewer than 200,000 clones, approximately 89% of them seen once. Sequencing was done on a sample of PBMCs. The receptors come from a man aged 30 to 39 in good health and CMV-seropositive. The CDR3 runs from the conserved cysteine through the conserved F or W. D genes are given only for firm matches. For some rows the clone size is stated as once, few or many, or as a class when expanded; others skip it.

J | D | length | size | V | CDR3 | DNA
TRBJ2-1 | - | 14 | - | TRBV5-8 | CASSLWGVNNEQFF | TGTGCCAGCAGCCTGTGGGGGGTAAACAATGAGCAGTTCTTC
TRBJ1-2 | TRBD1 | 16 | few | TRBV18 | CASSPLGQGASDGYTF | TGTGCCAGCTCACCCCTGGGACAGGGGGCTTCGGATGGCTACACCTTC
TRBJ2-1 | - | 13 | - | TRBV9 | CASSVGDYNEQFF | TGTGCCAGCAGCGTAGGTGACTACAATGAGCAGTTCTTC
TRBJ2-7 | - | 16 | - | TRBV2 | CASSETQEATAREQYF | TGTGCCAGCAGTGAGACCCAGGAAGCAACGGCTCGGGAGCAGTACTTC
TRBJ2-1 | - | 12 | - | TRBV5-1 | CASSPRGDEQFF | TGCGCCAGCAGCCCCAGGGGGGATGAGCAGTTCTTC
TRBJ1-2 | - | 14 | - | TRBV7-2 | CASSLESGEYGYTF | TGTGCCAGCAGCTTAGAGTCCGGGGAATATGGCTACACCTTC
TRBJ2-7 | TRBD2 | 15 | - | TRBV5-1 | CASTLAGAPSYEQYF | TGCGCCAGTACACTAGCGGGAGCTCCCTCGTACGAGCAGTACTTC
TRBJ2-1 | TRBD1 | 14 | - | TRBV9 | CASSAWTGANEQFF | TGTGCCAGCAGCGCCTGGACAGGGGCCAATGAGCAGTTCTTC
TRBJ1-5 | TRBD1 | 15 | - | TRBV14 | CASSRGTGGNQPQHF | TGTGCCAGCAGCCGTGGGACAGGGGGCAATCAGCCCCAGCATTTT
TRBJ2-5 | - | 13 | - | TRBV27 | CASSLGLRGTQYF | TGTGCCAGCAGTTTAGGACTGCGGGGGACCCAGTACTTC
TRBJ2-2 | TRBD2 | 15 | - | TRBV7-3 | CASSLVPGGDGELFF | TGTGCCAGCAGCTTAGTTCCGGGAGGGGACGGGGAGCTGTTTTTT
TRBJ1-1 | - | 15 | - | TRBV6-6 | CASSYGRTKNTEAFF | TGTGCCAGCAGCTATGGACGGACGAAGAACACTGAAGCTTTCTTT
TRBJ1-4 | - | 15 | - | TRBV18 | CASSPQADYNEELFF | TGTGCCAGCTCACCACAGGCCGATTACAATGAAGAACTGTTTTTT
TRBJ1-1 | - | 14 | few | TRBV10-3 | CATGRGARNTEAFF | TGTGCCACCGGGCGGGGGGCGCGGAACACTGAAGCTTTCTTT
TRBJ2-7 | TRBD1 | 16 | - | TRBV4-3 | CASSQDLTGATYEQYF | TGCGCCAGCAGCCAGGACCTGACAGGGGCGACCTACGAGCAGTACTTC
TRBJ1-3 | - | 16 | once | TRBV5-1 | CASSLETGSAGNTIYF | TGCGCCAGCAGCTTGGAGACGGGATCGGCTGGAAACACCATATATTTT
TRBJ2-7 | - | 15 | - | TRBV27 | CASSLTRTGPYEQYF | TGTGCCAGCAGTTTAACCCGGACGGGACCCTACGAGCAGTACTTC
TRBJ1-5 | - | 13 | - | TRBV7-6 | CASSSAPRQPQHF | TGTGCCAGCAGCTCTGCGCCCCGGCAGCCCCAGCATTTT
TRBJ2-7 | TRBD1 | 16 | - | TRBV7-2 | CASSYDGTGNAYEQYF | TGTGCCAGCAGCTATGACGGGACAGGCAATGCGTACGAGCAGTACTTC
TRBJ2-3 | TRBD2 | 18 | - | TRBV4-2 | CASSPPAGETPSTDTQYF | TGTGCCAGCAGCCCCCCGGCGGGAGAGACTCCTAGCACAGATACGCAGTATTTT
TRBJ2-7 | - | 13 | - | TRBV5-1 | CASRKDSNYEQYF | TGCGCCAGCAGGAAGGACAGTAACTACGAGCAGTACTTC
TRBJ1-1 | - | 16 | - | TRBV19 | CASSIRADRGSTEAFF | TGTGCCAGTAGTATAAGGGCAGATCGGGGTTCCACTGAAGCTTTCTTT
TRBJ1-2 | - | 14 | - | TRBV15 | CATSRLTEGYGYTF | TGTGCCACCAGCAGGCTCACAGAGGGCTATGGCTACACCTTC
TRBJ1-5 | - | 12 | - | TRBV7-9 | CASSPSNQPQHF | TGTGCCAGCAGCCCTAGCAATCAGCCCCAGCATTTT